A single sample gave rise to the 2 T cell receptor beta chains below, sequenced in a study of T-cell memory formation after mild COVID-19. Via MiXCR, TCRdb re-called the 5' RACE reads, giving one row per CDR3 protein. The sample carries roughly 320,000 distinct CDR3 sequences, 25% to 30% recorded once. The specimen sequenced was PBMCs or a T cell subset sorted from them (not recorded which). Source of these receptors: an adult woman who had mild COVID-19 (a few samples of this study predate the infection). Cell type and time point are not known.

This clonotype ranks as medium-sized (0.01 to 0.1%). The DNA of the CDR3 is TGCAGTACGTTTCAAGAGACCCAGTACTTC. Translated: CSTFQETQYF. V gene TRBV20-1 combines with J gene TRBJ2-5; no definite D call. The CDR3 covers 10 residues. V was clipped by 8 bases and J by 2 bases, with 6 bases between them. Germline CDR1 reads DFQATT; CDR2 reads SNEGSKA (reference sequence).

This clonotype was seen only a few times. The V gene is TRBV12-3 or TRBV12-4, the J gene TRBJ2-5; the match to TRBD1 covers 11 bases. The CDR3 sequence is 15 residues long. V was clipped by 4 bases and J by 3 bases; unmatched bases: 4. CDR3 nucleotides: TGTGCCAGCAGTTCCGGGACAGGGGGAAAAGAGACCCAGTACTTC. Its translation: CASSSGTGGKETQYF.